Reported below is one T cell receptor (beta chain). V was shortened by 4 bases and J by 4 bases, with 18 bases between the two germline ends. This CDR3 has 16 residues. Looked up from germline, CDR1 is MRHNA and CDR2 is SNTAGT. Repertoires were generated with immunoSEQ multiplex PCR, while TCRdb's copy carries only in-frame clones and drops some. The sample yields some 60,000 clones, roughly 95% seen once. The data were taken from a study of technical replicates of blood from a few donors. Material for sequencing was PBMCs. The gene calls are TRBV6-4 and TRBJ2-3, with D perhaps matching TRBD2 (6 bases). This TCR derives from a human donor in good health. Some clones in this sample may be carry-over from other donors' samples. DNA of the CDR3: TGTGCCAGCAGTGCCAACTCGGTCCCGGGGGCAGATACGCAGTATTTT. The encoded protein is CASSANSVPGADTQYF.